Shown below are 21 T cell receptor beta chains from a single sample sequenced in a study of shared clonotypes between healthy human individuals (dated by TCRdb to 2018 to 2021). The library was made by the immunoSEQ multiplex PCR assay. Entries here come from immuneACCESS through TCRdb and include only in-frame sequences with V and J called. Some clones fail to appear in such tables; in the studies checked, an unresolved V gene covers under half of the shortfall, and the cause of the remainder is unknown. This sample gives millions of clones in total; 85% to 95% of them show up just once. The biggest ten clones account for around 0.13% of the sample. Sequencing used naive CD4+ T cells sorted from blood. Sample cell subset or site, as interpreted from the label and publication: CD45RA+ positively selected. These receptor sequences come from a man aged 18 to 29 in good health.

The J gene is TRBJ1-6, the V gene TRBV7-6, with D possibly matching TRBD1 (5 bases). With 5 bases removed from V and 9 bases from J, the gap between germline ends came to 20 bases. In germline, CDR1 is SGHVS, CDR2 FNYEAQ. This CDR3 region has 16 residues. The CDR3 reads CASSPTRSGGASPLHF. The CDR3 coding sequence is TGTGCCAGCAGCCCGACACGTTCTGGTGGGGCTTCACCCCTCCACTTT.

The chain couples TRBV27 to TRBJ2-7, with D perhaps TRBD1 or TRBD2 (5 bases each). Trimming stripped 8 bases from V and 4 bases from J, with 21 bases between. The CDR3 totals 15 residues. From germline, CDR1 is MNHEY and CDR2 SMNVEV (reference sequence). The CDR3, as DNA: TGTGCCAGCGGCTCCTCCGGGACGGTTGCATACGAGCAGTACTTC. Translation gives CASGSSGTVAYEQYF.

This chain joins TRBV6-1 and TRBJ2-2; possibly TRBD2 for D (6 bases). Trimming cost V 1 base and J 1 base, with 7 bases left between them. The CDR3 loop spans 15 amino acids. CDR1 and CDR2 (germline): MNHNS, SASEGT. The CDR3 here is CASSEEGGNTGELFF. Here the CDR3 DNA reads TGTGCCAGCAGTGAAGAGGGAGGGAACACCGGGGAGCTGTTTTTT.

The rearrangement links TRBV9 to TRBJ2-6; D remains ambiguous. CDR3 length: 12 residues. The germline V gene has CDR1 SGDLS and CDR2 YYNGEE. Trimming took 7 bases from V and 1 from J, leaving 3 bases between them. CDR3 sequence: CASSSGANVLTF. The CDR3 nucleotides read TGTGCCAGCTCGTCTGGGGCCAACGTCCTGACTTTC.

V gene TRBV5-1 combines with J gene TRBJ2-2; D unresolved. Trimming took off 4 bases at V and 0 bases at J, with 13 bases between the two ends. The germline CDR1 and CDR2 sequences are SGHRS and YFSETQ. The CDR3 length is 16 residues. This CDR3 is CASSTYPGANTGELFF. The DNA of the CDR3 is TGCGCCAGCAGCACCTATCCAGGAGCGAACACCGGGGAGCTGTTTTTT.

The rearrangement uses TRBV5-1 and TRBJ2-7; 7 positions agree with TRBD1. The germline CDR1 and CDR2 sequences are SGHRS and YFSETQ. Trimming took 7 bases from V and 7 from J; bases not matched to a gene: 11. The CDR3 covers 13 residues. The CDR3 protein is CASCSGQDLEQYF. In DNA form, the CDR3 reads TGCGCCAGCTGTTCCGGACAGGATCTGGAGCAGTACTTC.

This clone appeared a few times. V usage is TRBV11-2 and J usage is TRBJ1-6; tentatively, D is TRBD1 (5 bases). The CDR3 runs to 14 residues. V lost 5 bases and J lost 6, with 11 bases in between. CDR1 SGHAT and CDR2 FQNNGV come from the germline V gene. The CDR3 is CASSPGTVNSPLHF. CDR3 sequence (DNA): TGTGCCAGCAGCCCCGGGACGGTTAATTCACCCCTCCACTTT.

V usage is TRBV5-1 and J usage is TRBJ2-7, with D possibly being TRBD2 (5 bases). The V and J ends lost 1 base and 6 bases respectively, with 14 bases between them. Germline loops: CDR1 SGHRS, CDR2 YFSETQ. There are 14 residues in the CDR3. For the CDR3, the DNA is TGCGCCAGCAGCTTGCAGTCTCCAGAGGGCGAGCAGTACTTC. Translating gives CASSLQSPEGEQYF. Variable domain in full (rest from reference TRBV5-1 and TRBJ2-7): KAGVTQTPRYLIKTRGQQVTLSCSPISGHRSVSWYQQTPGQGLQFLFEYFSETQRNKGNFPGRFSGRQFSNSRSEMNVSTLELGDSALYLCASSLQSPEGEQYFGPGTRLTVT.

J is TRBJ1-6 and V is TRBV19; 9 bases are a match to TRBD1. CDR1 is LNHDA, CDR2 SQIVND, per germline (reference sequence). The CDR3 runs 16 residues. J was trimmed by 9 bases and V by 5 bases; bases with no gene match: 11. This chain's CDR3 is CASSPPLGQGGSPLHF. The CDR3 DNA sequence: TGTGCCAGTAGTCCCCCGCTGGGACAGGGAGGTTCACCCCTCCACTTT. The full variable domain, with the rest looked up from reference TRBV19 and TRBJ1-6, is DGGITQSPKYLFRKEGQNVTLSCEQNLNHDAMYWYRQDPGQGLRLIYYSQIVNDFQKGDIAEGYSVSREKKESFPLTVTSAQKNPTAFYLCASSPPLGQGGSPLHFGNGTRLTVT.

This clone was picked up one time. This sequence joins TRBV7-2 and TRBJ2-3, with D unresolved. CDR3 size: 11 residues. With 8 bases removed from V and 7 bases from J, the gap between germline ends came to 10 bases. The germline V gene encodes CDR1 SGHTA and CDR2 FQGNSA. The CDR3 protein is CASWRPNTQYF. In DNA, the CDR3 is TGTGCCAGCTGGCGACCCAATACGCAGTATTTT.

The rearrangement joins TRBV7-2 to TRBJ1-6; D unclear. V was clipped by 1 base and J by 4 bases, with 11 bases between them. This CDR3 region has 16 residues. Germline CDR1 SGHTA, CDR2 FQGNSA. The CDR3 sequence: CASSLVWTSYNSPLHF. CDR3 nucleotide sequence: TGTGCCAGCAGCTTAGTTTGGACCTCTTATAATTCACCCCTCCACTTT. The full variable domain, completed using reference TRBV7-2 and TRBJ1-6, is GAGVSQSPSNKVTEKGKDVELRCDPISGHTALYWYRQSLGQGLEFLIYFQGNSAPDKSGLPSDRFSAERTGGSVSTLTIQRTQQEDSAVYLCASSLVWTSYNSPLHFGNGTRLTVT.

The V gene is TRBV7-9, the J gene TRBJ1-5, with D possibly being TRBD1 (5 bases). The CDR3 is 13 amino acids. Trimming left V 7 bases short and J 4 bases short, with 11 bases between. The V gene's germline CDR1 is SEHNR and CDR2 FQNEAQ (reference sequence). The CDR3 nucleotides read TGTGCCAGCACAACTGGGACGAATCAGCCCCAGCATTTT. It translates to CASTTGTNQPQHF.

The rearrangement links TRBV11-3 to TRBJ1-1; no definite D call. The CDR3 extends over 12 amino acids. Trimming stripped 3 bases from V and 4 bases from J, with 6 bases between. Per germline, CDR1 SGHNT and CDR2 YENEEA. CDR3 bases: TGTGCCAGCAGCTTTCTTTCCACTGAAGCTTTCTTT. It translates to CASSFLSTEAFF.

The count of this clone is one. The chain is built from TRBV28 and TRBJ1-2; D might be TRBD1 (5 bases). The CDR3 totals 14 residues. The germline CDR1 and CDR2 sequences are MDHEN and SYDVKM. Trimming removed 6 bases at V and 4 bases at J, with 15 bases between. CDR3 in DNA: TGTGCCAGCAGACCCCGGAGGGGCACCTATGGCTACACCTTC. Translating gives CASRPRRGTYGYTF.

The V call is TRBV5-1, the J call TRBJ1-1; D uncertain. Trimming took 0 bases from V and 3 from J, leaving 15 bases between them. From germline, CDR1 is SGHRS and CDR2 YFSETQ. The CDR3 is 16 amino acids. The CDR3 DNA is TGCGCCAGCAGCTTGGGAGAGACCTATCTGTACACTGAAGCTTTCTTT. Protein sequence: CASSLGETYLYTEAFF.

The V gene is TRBV19, the J gene TRBJ2-3; 7 bases are shared with TRBD2. The CDR3 consists of 15 residues. Trimming took 10 bases from V and 1 from J; bases not matched to a gene: 11. Germline CDR1 reads LNHDA; CDR2 reads SQIVND (reference sequence). Here the CDR3 DNA reads TGTGCCACCACCCCGCCGGGGAGGGGCACAGATACGCAGTATTTT. Translated: CATTPPGRGTDTQYF.

This chain uses TRBV5-1 with TRBJ2-1; D ambiguous. The CDR3 runs to 15 residues. Germline CDR1 and CDR2: SGHRS and YFSETQ. With 1 base removed from V and 8 bases from J, the gap between germline ends came to 16 bases. Here the CDR3 DNA reads TGCGCCAGCAGCTTGTTCGACCGAGCACCCGATGAGCAGTTCTTC. This translates into CASSLFDRAPDEQFF.

The V call is TRBV18, the J call TRBJ2-2; TRBD1 matches 10 bases. The CDR3 consists of 16 residues. V lost 5 bases and J lost 1; bases outside the gene matches: 4. From germline, CDR1 is KGHSH and CDR2 LQKENI. CDR3 bases: TGTGCCAGCTCATCCGACAGGGGGCAGAACACCGGGGAGCTGTTTTTT. Its translation is CASSSDRGQNTGELFF.

This chain connects TRBV29-1 to TRBJ2-2; D is uncertain. The germline V gene encodes CDR1 SQVTM and CDR2 ANQGSEA. CDR3 length: 14 amino acids. Between the trimmed V and J ends, which lost 3 bases and 1 base, there was a span of 9 bases. The CDR3 nucleotides are TGCAGCGTTGATAACGGATTGAACACCGGGGAGCTGTTTTTT. The encoded protein is CSVDNGLNTGELFF.

The chain carries TRBV6-5 and TRBJ1-6; no clear D. V was cut by 2 bases and J by 8 bases, with 13 bases left in between. Germline lookup yields CDR1 MNHEY and CDR2 SVGAGI. The CDR3 consists of 15 residues. In nucleotides, the CDR3 is TGTGCCAGCAGTTACGGCCCCCTAAGGGATTCACCCCTCCACTTT. Translation gives CASSYGPLRDSPLHF.

About this clone itself: The sample holds other DNA sequences that translate to the same CDR3. The chain couples TRBV18 to TRBJ2-3; 10 bases are shared with TRBD2. The germline V gene encodes CDR1 KGHSH and CDR2 LQKENI. The V and J ends lost 3 bases and 3 bases, in that order; junction bases with no gene match: 6. The CDR3 extends over 16 amino acids. CDR3 sequence: CASSPLAGVGTDTQYF. CDR3 nucleotides: TGTGCCAGCTCACCGCTAGCGGGAGTGGGTACAGATACGCAGTATTTT.